This TCR beta chain was captured by sequencing in a study of regulatory T cells in long-lasting Graves disease. Study-level information: Persistence in Graves' disease denoted antithyroid drug use beyond 5 years alongside positive TSH receptor antibodies.

iRepertoire HTBI primers and Arm-PCR of CDR3 regions built TCR beta libraries. In the original workflow: Across the samples, identification revealed 55 to 80 TRBV and 11 to 15 TRBJ segments. TCRdb reanalysed the multiplex PCR reads using MiXCR and keeps one entry per CDR3 protein. In this record, the V and J calls reflect TCRdb's handling and not the investigators' own analysis. The data contain some 470,000 distinct CDR3 sequences, roughly 21% of them seen just once; the ten biggest clones take up roughly 7%. V dropped 5 bases and J dropped 6; count of bases not matched to a gene: 12. The CDR3 consists of 16 residues. The time point here: persistent/refractory GD, antithyroid drugs over 5 years with positive TRAb. After RNA was extracted from PBMCs, the TCR library was made from it.

This rearrangement joins TRBV12-3 or TRBV12-4 to TRBJ2-3; 9 bases agree with TRBD1. This clonotype was sampled from a female donor with Graves disease. The starting material was peripheral blood mononuclear cells (PBMCs), obtained when the disease was refractory, from a patient treated with antithyroid drugs. In DNA form, the CDR3 reads TGTGCCAGCAGTGCGGGACAGGGATCCAGCAGCGATACGCAGTATTTT. This codes for CASSAGQGSSSDTQYF.